The clone carrying this T cell receptor (beta chain) was recorded a few times. Its antigen is not identified. Every bit of the isolated RNA underwent reverse transcription, so sequencing read expressed TCRB transcripts. Sequenced by immunoSEQ multiplex PCR; TCRdb stores in-frame clones only, minus some. The sample consists of fewer than 550,000 clones, 10% to 12% of them appearing once. The V segment lost 2 bases and the J segment 5 bases; nucleotides outside the gene matches: 14. This CDR3 region has 17 residues. Germline V CDR1 and CDR2: SGDLS, YYNGEE. Around 120 mL of blood, on average, came from one heparinised draw per donor. This specimen belongs to a study of beta chain features in type 1 diabetes. Overall study findings and caveats: The naive, central memory and Treg TCRB repertoires of patients appeared to be more similar to one another than those of healthy donors.

This sequence was found in a woman under 30 in good health. Sequencing used naive CD4+ T cells from blood. The chain recombines TRBV9 with TRBJ1-1, with 8 bases that match TRBD1. The CDR3 DNA is TGTGCCAGCAGCGTCAATCCTCTCTCAGGGGGCCGGACTGAAGCTTTCTTT. It translates to CASSVNPLSGGRTEAFF.